The 32 T cell receptor beta chains below come from one sample, sequenced in a study of blood T cell repertoires in COVID-19. Sequenced by immunoSEQ multiplex PCR; TCRdb stores in-frame clones only, minus some. The sample has over 300,000 clones, around 89% seen once. The specimen was peripheral blood. These receptors came from a man younger than 35 who had recovered from COVID-19.

The V and J genes are TRBV6-2 or TRBV6-3 and TRBJ2-3, with 7 bases identical to TRBD2. V lost 2 bases to trimming and J lost 5 bases; unmatched junction nucleotides: 10. There are 16 residues in the CDR3. Germline lookup yields CDR1 MNHEY and CDR2 SVGEGT. Written as DNA, the CDR3 is TGTGCCAGCAGTTACCCCTTGCCGGGGGGTATAGATACGCAGTATTTT. Translation: CASSYPLPGGIDTQYF.

This clone was recorded once. The chain uses TRBV19 and TRBJ2-3; D is unresolved. This CDR3 has 15 residues. CDR1 is LNHDA and CDR2 is SQIVND in the germline V gene (reference sequence). Trimming stripped 5 bases from V and 1 base from J, with 13 bases between. The CDR3 nucleotides read TGTGCCAGTAGTGCCCTCCCTTTAGGCACAGATACGCAGTATTTT. Translation gives CASSALPLGTDTQYF.

The chain employs TRBV7-2 and TRBJ2-1; TRBD2 agrees at 14 bases. The length of the CDR3 is 18 residues. Germline loops: CDR1 SGHTA, CDR2 FQGNSA. The V gene end was trimmed by 6 bases and the J gene end by 2 bases; junction bases not matched to a gene: 9. This CDR3 reads CASSWTSGGPGTYNEQFF. The CDR3 bases are TGTGCCAGCAGTTGGACTAGCGGGGGGCCGGGAACCTACAATGAGCAGTTCTTC.

J is TRBJ2-4 and V is TRBV6-1; TRBD1 aligns across 7 bases. Germline V lookup: CDR1 MNHNS, CDR2 SASEGT. The length of the CDR3 is 14 residues. With 3 bases clipped from V and 5 bases from J, the junction kept 4 bases outside the gene matches. DNA for the CDR3: TGTGCCAGCAGTGATACCGGGACAGAAAACATTCAGTACTTC. Protein sequence: CASSDTGTENIQYF.

The genes are TRBV6-5 and TRBJ1-2; D gene unclear. With 8 bases removed from V and 5 bases from J, the gap between germline ends came to 9 bases. CDR1 and CDR2 from the germline V gene are MNHEY and SVGAGI. The CDR3 spans 11 residues. The CDR3 DNA sequence: TGTGCCAGCCGGCGGGGATATGGCTACACCTTC. This translates into CASRRGYGYTF.

This chain uses TRBV10-1 with TRBJ1-1; D is perhaps TRBD1 (5 bases). The CDR3 has 13 residues. Trimming shortened V by 5 bases and J by 3 bases, and 10 bases separated the two germline ends. Germline V gene data show CDR1 as WNHNN and CDR2 as SYGVQD (reference sequence). The CDR3 protein is CASSFGGDTEAFF. The DNA of the CDR3 is TGCGCCAGCAGTTTTGGGGGGGACACTGAAGCTTTCTTT.

The V call is TRBV5-4, the J call TRBJ1-6, with no clear D. The germline V gene has CDR1 SGHNT and CDR2 YYREEE (reference sequence). The CDR3 contains 12 residues. V shed 0 bases and J shed 10 bases, with 5 bases lying between them. CDR3 in amino acids: CASSLGESPLHF. The CDR3, as DNA: TGTGCCAGCAGCTTGGGGGAGTCACCCCTCCACTTT.

This clone came up once. The chain combines TRBV7-2 with TRBJ2-2; D is undetermined. Germline CDR1 SGHTA, CDR2 FQGNSA. V lost 3 bases to trimming and J lost 3 bases, with 11 bases between them. The CDR3 is 15 amino acids. The CDR3 loop is CASSFSGFYTGELFF. Here the CDR3 DNA reads TGTGCCAGCAGCTTCTCCGGGTTTTACACCGGGGAGCTGTTTTTT.

This chain links TRBV19 with TRBJ1-2; 8 bases fit TRBD1. Germline V gives CDR1 LNHDA, CDR2 SQIVND (reference sequence). V lost 11 bases, J lost 8 bases, and 10 bases stayed unmatched. The CDR3 consists of 12 residues. CDR3 sequence reads: CAVDTRQGGYTF. In DNA form, the CDR3 reads TGTGCCGTGGACACCCGACAGGGGGGCTACACCTTC.

This chain joins TRBV18 and TRBJ2-1; TRBD2 matches 10 bases. Germline values: CDR1 KGHSH, CDR2 LQKENI. J was trimmed by 4 bases and V by 3 bases; bases with no gene match: 6. The CDR3 has 16 residues. This CDR3 is CASSPQGLASYNEQFF. In DNA form, the CDR3 reads TGTGCCAGCTCACCCCAGGGACTAGCGTCTTACAATGAGCAGTTCTTC. Drawing the rest from reference TRBV18 and TRBJ2-1, the complete variable domain is NAGVMQNPRHLVRRRGQEARLRCSPMKGHSHVYWYRQLPEEGLKFMVYLQKENIIDESGMPKERFSAEFPKEGPSILRIQQVVRGDSAAYFCASSPQGLASYNEQFFGPGTRLTVL.

The chain recombines TRBV27 with TRBJ2-1; 12 bases are shared with TRBD1. CDR1 MNHEY and CDR2 SMNVEV come from the germline V gene (reference sequence). Losses at the gene ends were 2 bases for V and 6 bases for J; bases not matched to a gene: 2. The CDR3 sequence is 15 residues long. The CDR3 here is CASSLTGQGANEQFF. Here the CDR3 DNA reads TGTGCCAGCAGTTTAACGGGACAGGGGGCCAATGAGCAGTTCTTC.

This chain joins TRBV27 and TRBJ1-1, with D tentatively TRBD1 (6 bases). CDR3 length: 17 amino acids. Germline V gives CDR1 MNHEY, CDR2 SMNVEV (reference sequence). Trimming pared 3 bases from V and 1 base from J, leaving 18 bases between. The CDR3 DNA sequence: TGTGCCAGCAGTTTTAAGGGGGGGATCGTTCCGAACACTGAAGCTTTCTTT. Translated, it gives CASSFKGGIVPNTEAFF.

In this sample, this clone turned up a few times. The chain has TRBV19 and TRBJ2-7; 7 nucleotides align to TRBD1. The germline V gene has CDR1 LNHDA and CDR2 SQIVND (reference sequence). V dropped 5 bases and J dropped 1; count of bases not matched to a gene: 14. The CDR3 length is 17 residues. The CDR3 sequence: CASSLSRRPGQSYEQYF. The DNA for the CDR3 is TGTGCCAGTAGTCTCAGCCGGAGACCGGGACAGTCCTACGAGCAGTACTTC.

This sequence joins TRBV20-1 and TRBJ2-7; possible D gene TRBD2, 6 bases. CDR3 size: 13 residues. V dropped 3 bases and J dropped 2 bases, with 11 bases sitting between them. CDR1 DFQATT and CDR2 SNEGSKA come from the germline V gene (reference sequence). The chain's CDR3 is CSASRRVAYEQYF. The CDR3 region has the DNA TGCAGTGCTAGTAGGAGGGTCGCCTACGAGCAGTACTTC.

The genes are TRBV2 and TRBJ1-2; D is undetermined. Trimming removed 7 bases at V and 3 bases at J, with 12 bases between. Germline V gene lookup returns CDR1 SNHLY and CDR2 FYNNEI. There are 13 residues in the CDR3. CDR3 coding DNA: TGTGCCAGCATTCGGGAGGTCCACTATGGCTACACCTTC. This encodes CASIREVHYGYTF.

In its sample, this clone was seen once. The CDR3 nucleotides are TGTGCCAGTAGTAACGGGGGACAGCCCCAGCATTTT. Protein sequence: CASSNGGQPQHF. The chain carries TRBV19 and TRBJ1-5, with D maybe TRBD1 (5 bases). The CDR3 consists of 12 residues. Per the germline V gene, CDR1 is LNHDA and CDR2 is SQIVND (reference sequence). V lost 4 bases, J lost 7 bases, and 8 bases lay in between.

This clone appeared a few times. V is TRBV2 and J is TRBJ1-1; D perhaps matches TRBD1 (5 bases). Germline assignment: CDR1 SNHLY and CDR2 FYNNEI. CDR3 length: 12 residues. Trimming removed 10 bases from V and 5 bases from J, with 14 bases in between. This chain's CDR3 is CATSTVGTEAFF. The DNA of the CDR3 is TGTGCCACCTCGACAGTCGGGACTGAAGCTTTCTTT.

The chain combines TRBV7-6 with TRBJ1-3; D is possibly TRBD1 (5 bases). Trimming took 4 bases from V and 3 from J, leaving 16 bases between them. The CDR3 has 16 amino acids. Germline-derived CDR1 and CDR2 are SGHVS and FNYEAQ. Here the CDR3 DNA reads TGTGCCAGCAGCTCGGGGGGACCCTCATTTGGAAACACCATATATTTT. This encodes CASSSGGPSFGNTIYF.

The genes are TRBV19 and TRBJ2-5; TRBD2 matches at 11 bases. The CDR3 contains 14 residues. V was clipped by 5 bases and J by 7 bases; unmatched bases: 6. Germline assignment: CDR1 LNHDA and CDR2 SQIVND (reference sequence). The CDR3 region is CASSLLAGDGTQYF. The CDR3 bases are TGTGCCAGTAGTCTACTAGCGGGAGACGGGACCCAGTACTTC.

The rearrangement links TRBV6-4 to TRBJ2-3, with D possibly TRBD1 on 5 matching bases. V was shortened by 4 bases and J by 1 base, with 9 bases between the two germline ends. The CDR3 extends over 14 amino acids. Germline CDR1 MRHNA, CDR2 SNTAGT. The CDR3 region has the DNA TGTGCCAGCAGTGCGCAGGGCGGCACAGATACGCAGTATTTT. It encodes CASSAQGGTDTQYF.

CDR3 coding DNA: TGTGCCAGTAGTATAGATGGGACAGGGTTGAATTCACCCCTCCACTTT. Amino acid sequence: CASSIDGTGLNSPLHF. The V and J genes are TRBV19 and TRBJ1-6; 9 positions match TRBD1. CDR3 length equals 16 residues. The junction had 4 bases not matched to a gene; V was cut back by 0 bases and J by 7 bases. CDR1 is LNHDA, CDR2 SQIVND, per germline (reference sequence).

This chain connects TRBV4-2 to TRBJ2-1; 10 bases align to TRBD2. This CDR3 region has 16 residues. J gave up 9 bases and V 0 bases, and 8 bases lay outside the gene matches. Per germline, CDR1 LGHNA and CDR2 YNFKEQ. As DNA, the CDR3 is TGTGCCAGCAGCCAAGATCGTCTAGCGGGAGTGGGTGAGCAGTTCTTC. Its translation is CASSQDRLAGVGEQFF.

This clone turned up a few times. The V gene is TRBV9, the J gene TRBJ1-2, with 11 bases identical to TRBD1. V was clipped by 0 bases and J by 2 bases; unmatched bases: 3. The CDR3 has 16 amino acids. Germline loops: CDR1 SGDLS, CDR2 YYNGEE. CDR3 DNA sequence: TGTGCCAGCAGCGTAGGGACAGGGGGCGCGAACTATGGCTACACCTTC. As protein: CASSVGTGGANYGYTF.

This clone was recorded once. V usage is TRBV19 and J usage is TRBJ1-1; 8 nucleotides match TRBD1. Per germline, CDR1 LNHDA and CDR2 SQIVND (reference sequence). After removal of 3 bases from V and 5 bases from J, the junction contained 8 bases not matched to a gene. The CDR3 runs 15 residues. Here the CDR3 DNA reads TGTGCCAGTAGTATGCCTAGGACAGGGATTACTGAAGCTTTCTTT. It translates to CASSMPRTGITEAFF.

The DNA of the CDR3 is TGTGCCAGCAGCTTTAGTTCCGGGACAGGGAACACAGATACGCAGTATTTT. Translating it yields CASSFSSGTGNTDTQYF. The J gene is TRBJ2-3, the V gene TRBV7-3; 9 nucleotides line up with TRBD1. J was trimmed by 2 bases and V by 3 bases; bases with no gene match: 9. Germline assignment: CDR1 SGHTA and CDR2 FQGTGA. This CDR3 spans 17 amino acids.

The V and J genes are TRBV29-1 and TRBJ1-3; perhaps TRBD1 as D (6 bases). V was shortened by 6 bases and J by 2 bases, with 11 bases between the two germline ends. The CDR3 contains 13 residues. The V gene's germline CDR1 is SQVTM and CDR2 ANQGSEA. CDR3 sequence: CSVLKGAGNTIYF. CDR3 DNA sequence: TGCAGCGTCCTGAAGGGGGCTGGAAACACCATATATTTT. Supplemented by reference TRBV29-1 and TRBJ1-3, the full variable domain reads SAVISQKPSRDICQRGTSLTIQCQVDSQVTMMFWYRQQPGQSLTLIATANQGSEATYESGFVIDKFPISRPNLTFSTLTVSNMSPEDSSIYLCSVLKGAGNTIYFGEGSWLTVV.

The chain is built from TRBV5-4 and TRBJ2-1; TRBD2 is a possible D gene (5 bases). The CDR3 length is 13 residues. Germline V CDR1 and CDR2: SGHNT, YYREEE (reference sequence). V lost 5 bases to trimming and J lost 5 bases, with 11 bases between them. CDR3 DNA sequence: TGTGCCAGCAGTCATACTAGAGACAATGAGCAGTTCTTC. This translates into CASSHTRDNEQFF.

The chain uses TRBV2 and TRBJ2-1, with 8 positions matching TRBD2. This CDR3 comprises 15 residues. J lost 15 bases, V lost 3 bases, and 16 bases had no gene match. CDR1 is SNHLY, CDR2 FYNNEI, per germline. CDR3 DNA: TGTGCCAGCAGTGATCCGTTAGCGGGACCCCCGCGGCCGTTCTTC. It encodes CASSDPLAGPPRPFF. Together with reference TRBV2 and TRBJ2-1, the CDR3 gives the full variable domain: EPEVTQTPSHQVTQMGQEVILRCVPISNHLYFYWYRQILGQKVEFLVSFYNNEISEKSEIFDDQFSVERPDGSNFTLKIRSTKLEDSAMYFCASSDPLAGPPRPFFGPGTRLTVL.

The V and J genes are TRBV7-2 and TRBJ1-1, with D perhaps TRBD1 (6 bases). The CDR3 length is 14 residues. V was cut by 3 bases and J by 0 bases, with 8 bases left in between. CDR1 is SGHTA and CDR2 is FQGNSA in the germline V gene. The CDR3 DNA sequence: TGTGCCAGCAGCTTTAACAGGGTGAACACTGAAGCTTTCTTT. Its protein is CASSFNRVNTEAFF.

The genes are TRBV7-6 and TRBJ1-4, with D possibly TRBD1 on 5 matching bases. V was trimmed by 4 bases and J by 8 bases, leaving 11 bases between them. Germline V lookup: CDR1 SGHVS, CDR2 FNYEAQ. The CDR3 has 13 amino acids. CDR3 DNA sequence: TGTGCCAGCAGCTCCCTGGGGCAAGAAAAACTGTTTTTT. It specifies CASSSLGQEKLFF.

The rearrangement uses TRBV28 and TRBJ2-2, with unresolved D. The V end was cut by 2 bases, the J end by 1 base, with 8 bases between. This CDR3 is built from 15 residues. CDR1 is MDHEN, CDR2 SYDVKM, per germline. CDR3 in amino acids: CASSLPRQNTGELFF. DNA for the CDR3: TGTGCCAGCAGTTTACCCAGGCAGAACACCGGGGAGCTGTTTTTT.

The rearrangement uses TRBV5-1 and TRBJ1-1; D ambiguous. With 1 base removed from V and 10 bases from J, the gap between germline ends came to 11 bases. In germline, CDR1 is SGHRS, CDR2 YFSETQ. This CDR3 is built from 12 residues. CDR3 nucleotide sequence: TGCGCCAGCAGCTTGAGCGGGGAGTCAGCTTTCTTT. The encoded protein is CASSLSGESAFF.